A selection of T cell receptor beta chains follows, all from one sample in a study of blood T cell repertoires in COVID-19. Measured with immunoSEQ multiplex PCR; TCRdb has only the in-frame clones, and not every one. The profile shows 350,000 or so clones, 88% of them singletons. Sample: PBMCs or T cells enriched from blood (not recorded which). These receptors all come from a woman aged 25 to 39 who had been exposed to COVID-19. CDR3s include the opening cysteine and the closing phenylalanine or tryptophan. D genes are given only for firm matches. Expanded clones get a size class; other rows say once, few or many, or leave the size out.

D gene: TRBD1; clone size: NA; CDR3 length: 11; V gene: TRBV7-9; J gene: TRBJ2-7; CDR3 protein: CASSFGQVEYF; CDR3 DNA: TGTGCCAGCAGCTTCGGACAGGTGGAGTACTTC
D gene: NA; clone size: NA; CDR3 length: 14; V gene: TRBV11-2; J gene: TRBJ2-3; CDR3 protein: CASSRTGTPDTQYF; CDR3 DNA: TGTGCCAGCAGCCGCACGGGGACACCAGATACGCAGTATTTT
D gene: NA; clone size: NA; CDR3 length: 14; V gene: TRBV7-3; J gene: TRBJ2-3; CDR3 protein: CASSFNGIGDTQYF; CDR3 DNA: TGTGCCAGCAGCTTTAACGGGATCGGAGATACGCAGTATTTT
D gene: TRBD1; clone size: NA; CDR3 length: 13; V gene: TRBV2; J gene: TRBJ1-1; CDR3 protein: CASSEARQGDSVF; CDR3 DNA: TGTGCCAGCAGTGAAGCGAGACAGGGGGATTCCGTTTTT
D gene: TRBD1; clone size: NA; CDR3 length: 14; V gene: TRBV7-8; J gene: TRBJ2-7; CDR3 protein: CASSSRDRASEQYF; CDR3 DNA: TGTGCCAGCAGCTCCCGGGACAGGGCTAGCGAGCAGTACTTC
D gene: NA; clone size: once; CDR3 length: 15; V gene: TRBV2; J gene: TRBJ1-6; CDR3 protein: CASTIGIGGRSPLHF; CDR3 DNA: TGTGCCAGCACCATAGGGATAGGCGGGAGGTCACCCCTCCACTTT
D gene: NA; clone size: NA; CDR3 length: 14; V gene: TRBV24-1; J gene: TRBJ2-3; CDR3 protein: CATSRESSTDTQYF; CDR3 DNA: TGTGCCACCAGCAGGGAATCTAGCACAGATACGCAGTATTTT
D gene: NA; clone size: few; CDR3 length: 13; V gene: TRBV5-4; J gene: TRBJ1-1; CDR3 protein: CASSGGAYSEAFF; CDR3 DNA: TGTGCCAGCAGCGGGGGGGCGTATTCTGAAGCTTTCTTT
D gene: TRBD2; clone size: NA; CDR3 length: 14; V gene: TRBV27; J gene: TRBJ2-1; CDR3 protein: CASSGLANYNEQFF; CDR3 DNA: TGTGCCAGCAGCGGACTAGCGAATTACAATGAGCAGTTCTTC
D gene: TRBD1; clone size: few; CDR3 length: 16; V gene: TRBV28; J gene: TRBJ1-4; CDR3 protein: CASSAQGVGTNEKLFF; CDR3 DNA: TGTGCCAGCAGTGCTCAGGGGGTAGGTACTAATGAAAAACTGTTTTTT
D gene: TRBD1; clone size: NA; CDR3 length: 14; V gene: TRBV2; J gene: TRBJ2-4; CDR3 protein: CASRQGQLKNIQYF; CDR3 DNA: TGTGCCAGCAGGCAGGGACAGTTAAAAAACATTCAGTACTTC
D gene: NA; clone size: few; CDR3 length: 15; V gene: TRBV28; J gene: TRBJ1-3; CDR3 protein: CASSRTASSGNTIYF; CDR3 DNA: TGTGCCAGCAGCCGAACCGCGAGCTCTGGAAACACCATATATTTT
D gene: NA; clone size: NA; CDR3 length: 16; V gene: TRBV6-5; J gene: TRBJ2-2; CDR3 protein: CASSYLEQTNTGELFF; CDR3 DNA: TGTGCCAGCAGTTACTTAGAACAGACGAACACCGGGGAGCTGTTTTTT
D gene: NA; clone size: NA; CDR3 length: 14; V gene: TRBV10-3; J gene: TRBJ2-7; CDR3 protein: CAISEGQGSREQYF; CDR3 DNA: TGTGCCATCAGTGAGGGACAAGGTAGCCGGGAGCAGTACTTC
D gene: NA; clone size: few; CDR3 length: 15; V gene: TRBV30; J gene: TRBJ1-6; CDR3 protein: CAWSVSMGRGSPLHF; CDR3 DNA: TGTGCCTGGAGTGTCAGTATGGGAAGGGGTTCACCCCTCCACTTT
D gene: TRBD2; clone size: NA; CDR3 length: 19; V gene: TRBV7-6; J gene: TRBJ2-7; CDR3 protein: CASSSLGLAGGKVTYEQYF; CDR3 DNA: TGTGCCAGCAGCTCTCTAGGACTAGCGGGAGGTAAAGTTACCTACGAGCAGTACTTC
D gene: NA; clone size: NA; CDR3 length: 15; V gene: TRBV2; J gene: TRBJ2-6; CDR3 protein: CASSPGVSGANVLTF; CDR3 DNA: TGTGCCAGCAGTCCCGGGGTCTCTGGGGCCAACGTCCTGACTTTC
D gene: NA; clone size: NA; CDR3 length: 16; V gene: TRBV19; J gene: TRBJ1-5; CDR3 protein: CASSRGTGSSNQPQHF; CDR3 DNA: TGTGCCAGTAGTAGGGGAACAGGATCCAGCAATCAGCCCCAGCATTTT